The T cell receptor beta chain described here comes from a study of blood T cells in healthy people across ages. The study's findings and limits: The study found more naive CD4+ cells and higher diversity in long-lived than aged donors.

From germline, CDR1 is DFQATT and CDR2 SNEGSKA (reference sequence). The CDR3 spans 15 residues. With 3 bases removed from V and 4 bases from J, the gap between germline ends came to 17 bases. In the case of this clonotype: Its antigen is as yet unknown.

With a J-beta primer mix and a sample-barcoded 5' primer, a second PCR ran 7 to 11 cycles. TCRdb passed the 5' RACE reads through MiXCR, listing each CDR3 protein once. This sample has about 840,000 distinct CDR3 sequences; 25% to 30% occur once, and the top ten carry about 10%. This sample was shared with a second study, whose subject was T cells of mothers and their children. That report adds: Donors comprised a few healthy Caucasian mothers plus their six children. Sample barcodes plus 2-4 random nucleotides came from the M1S primer. In each mother, TCR beta CDR3 reads exceeded 8.5 million; in each child, they numbered several million.

Sequencing used blood. This chain connects TRBV20-1 to TRBJ2-3; the D gene is possibly TRBD1 (6 bases). The TCR was taken from a woman aged 40 to 50 in good health. The CDR3 DNA follows: TGCAGTGCTAGGGTCACGACAGGCTTCCCAGATACGCAGTATTTT. It specifies CSARVTTGFPDTQYF.